This T cell receptor (beta chain) was obtained from a study of CD8+ T cells in alopecia areata. Whole-study findings and limits: Clonality exceeded that of normal scalp in lesional scalp, most notably in alopecia totalis/universalis.

Treatment here: oral pan-JAK inhibitor, 5-10 mg twice daily. Alopecia areata patients provided lesional scalp punch biopsies and peripheral blood, both collected for the study. With V trimmed by 7 bases and J by 4 bases, 14 bases remained unmatched. The germline V gene has CDR1 SQVTM and CDR2 ANQGSEA. The CDR3 extends over 15 amino acids. After isolation, RNA underwent reverse transcription to generate cDNA as the sequencing template. Method: immunoSEQ multiplex PCR; TCRdb's copy keeps in-frame clones and lacks some. The data show roughly 120,000 clones, 58% seen once. This clone showed up just a few times. Its antigen is currently unknown.

The receptor was isolated from a human donor with alopecia areata. The chain combines TRBV29-1 with TRBJ1-2; 8 nucleotides align to TRBD1. The input for sequencing was CD8+ T cells sorted from blood, taken at week 4, from a patient treated with tofacitinib. CDR3 loop: CSGDGAGQGIYGYTF. Written as DNA, the CDR3 is TGCAGCGGGGACGGGGCCGGACAGGGTATCTATGGCTACACCTTC.